These 6 T cell receptor beta chains originate from one sample sequenced in a study of early stage breast cancer tumors. Using immunoSEQ multiplex PCR, the repertoire was profiled, and TCRdb retains in-frame clones only, with some absent. Of fewer than 30,000 clones in the sample, roughly 78% were seen once. Sequenced: blood. These receptors were collected from a person in their sixties or seventies with breast cancer.

This clone was detected only once. CDR3 DNA sequence: TGCGCCAGCAGCTTGCCTGGGACAGGGGCCCACGGGGCCCAGTACTTC. Its translation is CASSLPGTGAHGAQYF. The chain employs TRBV5-1 and TRBJ2-5, with TRBD1 matching over 10 bases. Trimming at V came to 1 base and at J to 9 bases, leaving 12 bases not matched to a gene. The CDR3 runs to 16 residues. The V gene's germline CDR1 is SGHRS and CDR2 YFSETQ.

The CDR3 nucleotides are TGTGCCAGCAGCTTTCGGGGGACAGGGGTCCACAATGAGCAGTTCTTC. Its translation is CASSFRGTGVHNEQFF. The chain couples TRBV5-6 to TRBJ2-1; 10 bases map to TRBD1. Germline V CDR1 and CDR2: SGHDT, YYEEEE. The CDR3 sequence is 16 residues long. V lost 2 bases, J lost 5 bases, and 7 bases stayed unmatched.

The chain has TRBV5-6 and TRBJ2-7; D possibly corresponds to TRBD2 (5 bases). CDR3 size: 13 residues. Germline CDR1 reads SGHDT; CDR2 reads YYEEEE. V gave up 0 bases and J gave up 6 bases, with 10 bases separating them. CDR3 in amino acids: CASSLGGIGEQYF. CDR3 nucleotide sequence: TGTGCCAGCAGCTTGGGAGGGATCGGCGAGCAGTACTTC.

The CDR3 sequence is CASSSRQRGGNEKLFF. The CDR3 bases are TGTGCCAGTAGTTCAAGACAGCGCGGGGGGAATGAAAAACTGTTTTTT. The chain uses TRBV19 and TRBJ1-4; D possibly corresponds to TRBD1 (5 bases). Deletions cut 5 bases from V and 5 bases from J, with 18 bases between. Germline V gene data show CDR1 as LNHDA and CDR2 as SQIVND (reference sequence). CDR3 length: 16 residues.

The chain links TRBV6-4 to TRBJ1-2, with TRBD1 matching over 11 bases. Germline-derived CDR1 and CDR2 are MRHNA and SNTAGT. This CDR3 is built from 15 residues. J lost 5 bases, V lost 3 bases, and 5 bases had no gene match. CDR3 loop: CASSEKGTGGYGYTF. In DNA form, the CDR3 reads TGTGCCAGCAGTGAAAAGGGGACAGGGGGATATGGCTACACCTTC.

This clone was found once. The rearrangement links TRBV27 to TRBJ1-1, with D maybe TRBD1 (6 bases). The CDR3 contains 13 residues. The ends were cut back, 6 bases at V and 3 bases at J, with 11 bases in the middle. CDR1 and CDR2 from the germline V gene are MNHEY and SMNVEV (reference sequence). CDR3 residues: CASSSQGDTEAFF. The CDR3 coding sequence is TGTGCCAGCAGCTCACAGGGTGACACTGAAGCTTTCTTT.